The rows below give T cell receptor beta chains drawn from one sample of a study of cytomegalovirus exposure and HLA in healthy donors. Some clones are missing from TCRdb's copy, which holds only in-frame ones; the method was immunoSEQ multiplex PCR. The table has 150,000 to 200,000 clones, roughly 80% seen once; the top ten hold over 4%. Sequencing was performed on PBMCs. These receptors were taken from a male donor in good health and CMV-seronegative. CDR3s include the opening cysteine and the closing phenylalanine or tryptophan. D genes are given only for firm matches. Some rows mark clone size as missing; the rest say once, few, many or name a class of expanded clone.

>TRBV5-6|few|NA|TRBJ2-7
CASSLGQNYYEQYF
TGTGCCAGCAGCTTGGGGCAGAACTACTACGAGCAGTACTTC
>TRBV11-2|NA|NA|TRBJ2-7
CASSLDRRVEQYF
TGTGCCAGCAGCCTCGATCGGCGGGTCGAGCAGTACTTC
>TRBV5-1|NA|NA|TRBJ2-7
CASSEQTGRSYEQYF
TGCGCCAGCAGCGAACAGACAGGTCGCTCCTACGAGCAGTACTTC
>TRBV2|NA|TRBD2|TRBJ2-7
CASSPGTSGYEQYF
TGTGCCAGCAGTCCCGGGACTAGCGGCTACGAGCAGTACTTC
>TRBV7-2|NA|TRBD2|TRBJ2-7
CASSATQGLDHYEQYF
TGTGCCAGCAGCGCCACCCAGGGACTAGATCATTACGAGCAGTACTTC
>TRBV7-9|NA|NA|TRBJ2-7
CASSFPLGSGYEQYF
TGTGCCAGCAGCTTCCCTTTGGGTAGCGGCTACGAGCAGTACTTC
>TRBV6-6|once|TRBD1|TRBJ1-1
CATVRQGMNTEAFF
TGTGCCACGGTTAGACAGGGTATGAACACTGAAGCTTTCTTT
>TRBV4-3|NA|NA|TRBJ2-3
CASSPNAGQGFITQYF
TGCGCCAGCAGCCCAAACGCCGGGCAGGGGTTCATTACGCAGTATTTT
>TRBV6-1|NA|TRBD2|TRBJ2-1
CASSEGGGGADEQFF
TGTGCCAGCAGTGAAGGTGGCGGGGGGGCGGACGAGCAGTTCTTC
>TRBV7-9|NA|TRBD1|TRBJ2-7
CSSSLGGHEQYF
TGTTCCAGCAGCTTAGGGGGCCACGAGCAGTACTTC
>TRBV27|NA|NA|TRBJ2-3
CASSFGGLRADTQYF
TGTGCCAGCAGTTTTGGGGGCCTACGGGCAGATACGCAGTATTTT
>TRBV5-1|NA|NA|TRBJ2-1
CASSLRWNNEQFF
TGCGCCAGCAGCCTGAGGTGGAACAATGAGCAGTTCTTC
>TRBV19|NA|NA|TRBJ1-1
CASADRENTEAFF
TGTGCCAGTGCTGACAGAGAAAACACTGAAGCTTTCTTT
>TRBV28|NA|TRBD1|TRBJ1-3
CASSFDRGIDTIYF
TGTGCCAGCAGTTTTGACAGGGGTATAGACACCATATATTTT
>TRBV9|NA|NA|TRBJ2-1
CASSAAYEQFF
TGTGCCAGCAGCGCCGCGTATGAGCAGTTCTTC
>TRBV7-6|NA|TRBD1|TRBJ2-1
CASSLSGTGRNEQFF
TGTGCCAGCAGCTTATCTGGGACAGGGAGGAATGAGCAGTTCTTC
>TRBV5-4|NA|TRBD1|TRBJ2-6
CASSRFPQGEGGANVLTF
TGTGCCAGCAGCCGATTCCCACAGGGGGAAGGTGGGGCCAACGTCCTGACTTTC
>TRBV27|few|TRBD1|TRBJ1-6
CASSIVTGRNSYNSPLHF
TGTGCCAGCAGCATCGTGACAGGGAGGAACTCCTATAATTCACCCCTCCACTTT
>TRBV27|NA|TRBD1|TRBJ2-1
CASSSRDRLHEQFF
TGTGCCAGCAGTTCAAGGGACAGGCTCCATGAGCAGTTCTTC
>TRBV9|NA|TRBD2|TRBJ2-7
CASSSLAVAPYEQYF
TGTGCCAGCAGCTCCCTAGCGGTAGCGCCCTACGAGCAGTACTTC
>TRBV27|NA|TRBD1|TRBJ2-7
CASSLYGTGAYEQYF
TGTGCCAGCAGTTTATACGGGACAGGGGCCTACGAGCAGTACTTC
>TRBV5-6|NA|NA|TRBJ2-1
CASSLPGTFISYNEQFF
TGTGCCAGCAGCCTCCCCGGGACTTTTATATCCTACAATGAGCAGTTCTTC
>TRBV11-1|NA|TRBD1|TRBJ1-2
CASSLSRTGFYGYTF
TGTGCCAGCAGCTTAAGTCGGACAGGGTTCTATGGCTACACCTTC
>TRBV19|NA|TRBD1|TRBJ2-1
CASSPGGSYNEQFF
TGTGCCAGTAGTCCAGGGGGCTCCTACAATGAGCAGTTCTTC
>TRBV27|NA|TRBD2|TRBJ2-1
CASSWTSGGYGEQFF
TGTGCCAGCAGTTGGACTAGCGGGGGGTATGGTGAGCAGTTCTTC
>TRBV5-1|NA|TRBD2|TRBJ2-1
CASSLLAGGPSGNEQFF
TGCGCCAGCAGCTTGCTGGCGGGGGGGCCAAGCGGCAATGAGCAGTTCTTC
>TRBV5-8|NA|NA|TRBJ1-1
CASAQLGGTEAFF
TGTGCCAGCGCTCAGCTAGGGGGCACTGAAGCTTTCTTT
>TRBV7-3|NA|NA|TRBJ2-3
CASSFQGGRETDTQYF
TGTGCCAGCAGCTTTCAAGGAGGCCGGGAAACAGATACGCAGTATTTT
>TRBV14|NA|NA|TRBJ1-2
CASSPTAANYGYTF
TGTGCCAGCAGCCCGACAGCAGCTAACTATGGCTACACCTTC
>TRBV27|NA|NA|TRBJ1-5
CASSSTGSLNQPQHF
TGTGCCAGCAGCTCAACAGGGTCACTCAATCAGCCCCAGCATTTT
>TRBV28|NA|TRBD2|TRBJ2-5
CASRPGLAVYGETQYF
TGTGCCAGCAGACCCGGACTAGCGGTATATGGGGAGACCCAGTACTTC
>TRBV7-2|NA|NA|TRBJ1-5
CASSLEGIQPQHF
TGTGCCAGCAGCTTAGAGGGGATTCAGCCCCAGCATTTT
>TRBV4-2|few|TRBD2|TRBJ2-1
CASSHSGGADEQFF
TGTGCCAGCAGCCATAGCGGGGGGGCGGATGAGCAGTTCTTC
>TRBV9|NA|NA|TRBJ2-1
CASSVELGGNEQFF
TGTGCCAGCAGCGTAGAACTGGGGGGCAATGAGCAGTTCTTC
>TRBV7-3|NA|NA|TRBJ2-1
CASSRYRAVEQFF
TGTGCCAGCAGCAGGTACAGGGCAGTTGAGCAGTTCTTC
>TRBV5-4|NA|NA|TRBJ2-4
CASSLGGTRRNIQYF
TGTGCCAGCAGCTTGGGGGGGACAAGAAGGAACATTCAGTACTTC
>TRBV7-2|NA|TRBD1|TRBJ2-5
CASSFARQGSVTQYF
TGTGCCAGCAGCTTTGCGCGACAGGGGAGTGTGACCCAGTACTTC
>TRBV6-5|few|TRBD1|TRBJ2-1
CASSLDRGRNNEQFF
TGTGCCAGCAGTTTAGACAGGGGAAGGAACAATGAGCAGTTCTTC
>TRBV5-8|NA|NA|TRBJ1-4
CASSLEWGTNEKLFF
TGTGCCAGCAGCTTAGAATGGGGCACTAATGAAAAACTGTTTTTT
>TRBV4-3|NA|NA|TRBJ1-5
CASSQDRGRPVQPQHF
TGCGCCAGCAGCCAAGATCGCGGTAGGCCGGTTCAGCCCCAGCATTTT
>TRBV19|NA|TRBD1|TRBJ1-5
CASSSYRGGNQPQHF
TGTGCCAGTAGTTCCTACAGGGGGGGCAATCAGCCCCAGCATTTT
>TRBV27|NA|TRBD2|TRBJ2-5
CASGREYGTQYF
TGTGCCAGCGGGCGGGAGTATGGGACCCAGTACTTC
>TRBV25-1|NA|NA|TRBJ1-1
CASSGAGVGNTEAFF
TGTGCCAGCAGTGGGGCAGGGGTAGGGAACACTGAAGCTTTCTTT
>TRBV2|NA|NA|TRBJ2-5
CASGAGAGETQYF
TGTGCCAGCGGGGCGGGGGCCGGAGAGACCCAGTACTTC
>TRBV7-9|NA|NA|TRBJ2-5
CASSAAGHHGETQYF
TGTGCCAGCAGCGCCGCCGGACACCATGGAGAGACCCAGTACTTC
>TRBV6-5|NA|TRBD2|TRBJ2-7
CASSSSGSRYEQYF
TGTGCCAGCAGTTCCAGCGGGAGTAGGTACGAGCAGTACTTC
>TRBV5-1|NA|NA|TRBJ1-2
CASTLQQGYGGYTF
TGCGCCAGCACCCTCCAACAGGGTTATGGTGGCTACACCTTC